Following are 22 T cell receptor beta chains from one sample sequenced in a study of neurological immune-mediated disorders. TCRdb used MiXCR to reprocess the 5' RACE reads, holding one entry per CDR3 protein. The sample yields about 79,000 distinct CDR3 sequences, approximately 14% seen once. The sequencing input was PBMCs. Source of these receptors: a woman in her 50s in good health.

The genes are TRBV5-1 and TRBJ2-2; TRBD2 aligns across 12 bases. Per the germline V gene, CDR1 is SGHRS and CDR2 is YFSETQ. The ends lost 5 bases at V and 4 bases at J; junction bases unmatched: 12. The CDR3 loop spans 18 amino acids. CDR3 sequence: CASSFAPGTSGFTGELFF. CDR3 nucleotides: TGCGCCAGCAGTTTTGCTCCCGGGACTAGCGGGTTCACCGGGGAGCTGTTTTTT.

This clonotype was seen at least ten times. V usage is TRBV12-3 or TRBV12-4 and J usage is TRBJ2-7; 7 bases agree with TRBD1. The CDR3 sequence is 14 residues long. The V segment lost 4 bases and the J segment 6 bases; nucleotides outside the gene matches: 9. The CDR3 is CASSSRTGRVEQYF. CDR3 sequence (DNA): TGTGCCAGCAGTTCACGGACAGGCCGGGTCGAGCAGTACTTC.

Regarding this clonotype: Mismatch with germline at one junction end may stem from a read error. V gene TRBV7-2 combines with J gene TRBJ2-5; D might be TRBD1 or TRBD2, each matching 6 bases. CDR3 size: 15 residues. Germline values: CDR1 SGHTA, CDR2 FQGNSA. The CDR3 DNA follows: TGTGCCAACAGCCCCCAGTCGGGGGCTTGGGAGACCCAGTACTTC. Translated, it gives CANSPQSGAWETQYF.

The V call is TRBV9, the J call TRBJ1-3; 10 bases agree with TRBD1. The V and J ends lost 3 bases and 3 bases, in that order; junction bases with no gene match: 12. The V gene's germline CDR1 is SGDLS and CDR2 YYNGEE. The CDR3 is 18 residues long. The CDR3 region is CASSGRRETGGFGNTIYF. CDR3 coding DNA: TGTGCCAGCAGCGGCCGCCGTGAGACAGGGGGCTTTGGAAACACCATATATTTT.

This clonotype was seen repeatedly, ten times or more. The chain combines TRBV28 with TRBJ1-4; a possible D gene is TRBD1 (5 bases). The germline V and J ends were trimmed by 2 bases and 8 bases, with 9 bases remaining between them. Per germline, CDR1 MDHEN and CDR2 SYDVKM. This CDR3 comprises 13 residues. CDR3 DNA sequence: TGTGCCAGCAGTTTACTACAGGAAGAAAAACTGTTTTTT. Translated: CASSLLQEEKLFF.

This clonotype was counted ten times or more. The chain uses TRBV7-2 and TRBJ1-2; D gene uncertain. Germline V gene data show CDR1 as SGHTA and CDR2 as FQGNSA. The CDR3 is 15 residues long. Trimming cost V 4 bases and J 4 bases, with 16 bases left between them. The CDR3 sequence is CASSSRTLAPYGYTF. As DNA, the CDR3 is TGTGCCAGCAGCTCCAGGACTTTGGCCCCCTATGGCTACACCTTC.

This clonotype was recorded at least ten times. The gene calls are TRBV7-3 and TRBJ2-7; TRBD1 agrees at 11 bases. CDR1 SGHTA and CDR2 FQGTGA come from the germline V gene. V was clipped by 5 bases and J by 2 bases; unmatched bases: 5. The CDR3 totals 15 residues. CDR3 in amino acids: CASSRTGGYAYEQYF. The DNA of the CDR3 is TGTGCCAGCAGCCGGACAGGGGGCTACGCCTACGAGCAGTACTTC.

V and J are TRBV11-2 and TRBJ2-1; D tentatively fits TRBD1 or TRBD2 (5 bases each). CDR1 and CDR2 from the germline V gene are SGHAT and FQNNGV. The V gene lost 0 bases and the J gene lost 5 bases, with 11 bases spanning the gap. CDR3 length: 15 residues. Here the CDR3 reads CASSLEFWGNNEQFF. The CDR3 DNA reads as TGTGCCAGCAGCTTAGAGTTTTGGGGGAACAATGAGCAGTTCTTC.

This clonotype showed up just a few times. The CDR3 DNA reads TGTGCCAGCAGTCTAACGCTTCAGCCCCAGCATTTT. This encodes CASSLTLQPQHF. V and J are TRBV6-6 and TRBJ1-5; D is unresolved. Germline V gene sequence: CDR1 MNHNY, CDR2 SVGAGI (reference sequence). Trimming cost V 5 bases and J 6 bases, with 8 bases left between them. The CDR3 is 12 residues long.

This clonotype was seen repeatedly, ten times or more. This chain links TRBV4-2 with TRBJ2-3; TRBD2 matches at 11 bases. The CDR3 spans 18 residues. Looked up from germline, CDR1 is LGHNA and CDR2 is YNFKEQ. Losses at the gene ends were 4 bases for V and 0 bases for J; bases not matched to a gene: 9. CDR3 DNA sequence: TGTGCCAGCAGCCGAGGGACTAGCGGAAATCCTAGCACAGATACGCAGTATTTT. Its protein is CASSRGTSGNPSTDTQYF.

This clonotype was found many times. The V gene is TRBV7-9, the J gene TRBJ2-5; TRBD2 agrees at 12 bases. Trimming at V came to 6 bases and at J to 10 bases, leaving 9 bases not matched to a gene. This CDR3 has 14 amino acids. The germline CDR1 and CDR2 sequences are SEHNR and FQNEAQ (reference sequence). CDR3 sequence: CASRTSGGQGGQYF. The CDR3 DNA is TGTGCCAGCAGGACTAGCGGGGGCCAGGGGGGCCAGTACTTC.

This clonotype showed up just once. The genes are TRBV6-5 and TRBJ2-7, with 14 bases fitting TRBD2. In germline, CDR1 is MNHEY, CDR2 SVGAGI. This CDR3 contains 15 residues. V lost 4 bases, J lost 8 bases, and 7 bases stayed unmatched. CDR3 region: CASSFPGLAGEKQYF. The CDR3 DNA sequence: TGTGCCAGCAGTTTTCCGGGACTAGCGGGAGAGAAGCAGTACTTC.

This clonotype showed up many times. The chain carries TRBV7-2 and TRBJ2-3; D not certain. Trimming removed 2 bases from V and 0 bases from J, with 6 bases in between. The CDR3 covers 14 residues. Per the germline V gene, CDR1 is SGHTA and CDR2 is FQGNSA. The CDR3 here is CASSLTTSTDTQYF. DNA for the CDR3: TGTGCCAGCAGCTTAACAACCAGCACAGATACGCAGTATTTT. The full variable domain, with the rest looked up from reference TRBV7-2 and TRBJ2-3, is GAGVSQSPSNKVTEKGKDVELRCDPISGHTALYWYRQSLGQGLEFLIYFQGNSAPDKSGLPSDRFSAERTGGSVSTLTIQRTQQEDSAVYLCASSLTTSTDTQYFGPGTRLTVL.

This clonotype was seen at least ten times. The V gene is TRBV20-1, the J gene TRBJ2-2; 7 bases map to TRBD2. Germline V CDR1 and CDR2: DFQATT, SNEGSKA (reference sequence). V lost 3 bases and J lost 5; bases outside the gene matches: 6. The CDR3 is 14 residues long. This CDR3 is CSASGGGETGELFF. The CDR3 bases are TGCAGTGCTAGTGGGGGAGGGGAAACCGGGGAGCTGTTTTTT.

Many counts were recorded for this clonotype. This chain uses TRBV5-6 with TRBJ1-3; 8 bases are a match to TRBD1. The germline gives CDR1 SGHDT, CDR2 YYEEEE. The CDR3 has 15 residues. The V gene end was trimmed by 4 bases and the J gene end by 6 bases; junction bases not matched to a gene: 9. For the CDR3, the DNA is TGTGCCAGCAGCGTCCCAGGGGGCGCAGAAAACACCATATATTTT. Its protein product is CASSVPGGAENTIYF.

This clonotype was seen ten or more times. CDR3 DNA: TGCGCCAGCAGCGTAGACAGCTCCGGGGCCAACGTCCTGACTTTC. Residues: CASSVDSSGANVLTF. The chain carries TRBV5-1 and TRBJ2-6, with D possibly matching TRBD1 (5 bases). This CDR3 has 15 amino acids. CDR1 and CDR2 from the germline V gene are SGHRS and YFSETQ. Trimming stripped 4 bases from V and 4 bases from J, with 12 bases between.

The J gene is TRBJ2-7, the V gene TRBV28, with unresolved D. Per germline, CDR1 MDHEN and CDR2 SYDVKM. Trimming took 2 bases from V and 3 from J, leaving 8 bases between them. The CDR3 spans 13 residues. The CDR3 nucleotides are TGTGCCAGCAGTTTAGGGATCCTCTACGAGCAGTACTTC. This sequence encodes CASSLGILYEQYF. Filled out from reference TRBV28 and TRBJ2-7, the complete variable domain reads DVKVTQSSRYLVKRTGEKVFLECVQDMDHENMFWYRQDPGLGLRLIYFSYDVKMKEKGDIPEGYSVSREKKERFSLILESASTNQTSMYLCASSLGILYEQYFGPGTRLTVT.

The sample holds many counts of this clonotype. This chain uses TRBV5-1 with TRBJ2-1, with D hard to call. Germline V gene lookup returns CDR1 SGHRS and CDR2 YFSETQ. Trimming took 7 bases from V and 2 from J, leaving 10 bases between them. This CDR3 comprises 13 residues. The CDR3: CASGDGPYNEQFF. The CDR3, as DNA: TGCGCCAGCGGAGACGGCCCCTACAATGAGCAGTTCTTC.

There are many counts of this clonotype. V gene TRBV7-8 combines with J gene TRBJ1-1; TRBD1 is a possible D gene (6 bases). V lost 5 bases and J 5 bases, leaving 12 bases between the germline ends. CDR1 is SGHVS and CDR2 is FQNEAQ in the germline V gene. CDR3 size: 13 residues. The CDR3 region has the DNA TGTGCCAGCAGCCTTGCGGGGGCTACTGAAGCTTTCTTT. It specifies CASSLAGATEAFF.

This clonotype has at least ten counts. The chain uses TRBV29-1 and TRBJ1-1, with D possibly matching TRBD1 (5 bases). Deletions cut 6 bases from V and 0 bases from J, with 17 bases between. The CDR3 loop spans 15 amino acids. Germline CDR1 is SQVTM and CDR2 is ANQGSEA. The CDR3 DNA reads TGCAGCGTCGGGGCGGGGTGGGGGATGAACACTGAAGCTTTCTTT. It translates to CSVGAGWGMNTEAFF.

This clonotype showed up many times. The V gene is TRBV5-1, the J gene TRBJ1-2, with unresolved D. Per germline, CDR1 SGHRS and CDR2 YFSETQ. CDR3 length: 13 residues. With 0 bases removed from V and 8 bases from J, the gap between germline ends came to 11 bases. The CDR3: CASSLADRSGYTF. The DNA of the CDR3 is TGCGCCAGCAGCTTGGCCGACCGGTCGGGCTACACCTTC.

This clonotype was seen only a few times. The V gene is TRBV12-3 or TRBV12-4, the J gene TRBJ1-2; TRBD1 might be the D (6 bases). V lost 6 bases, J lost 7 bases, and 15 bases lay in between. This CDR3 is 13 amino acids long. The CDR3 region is CASSPDSPGGYTF. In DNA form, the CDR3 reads TGTGCCAGCAGCCCGGACAGTCCGGGTGGCTACACCTTC.